The source of this T cell receptor beta chain is a study of cytomegalovirus exposure and HLA in healthy donors. Study-level points and caveats: Over 150 TCR beta chains were listed as cytomegalovirus-associated. The likely explanation for a cluster of highly shared sequence variants was sequencing artifact. Despite most TCR sequences being rare, some public TCRs occurred in many donors. The authors reported that TCR beta sequences could predict HLA-A and HLA-B alleles. These predictions were accurate for most subjects in the first cohort.

CDR1 is SGHTA, CDR2 FQGNSA, per germline. V trimming: 5 bases; J trimming: 1 base; junction bases outside the gene matches: 5. This CDR3 has 16 residues. Details on this clone: Its target is unknown.

Primers: 60 Vbeta forward and 13 Jbeta reverse. Data came from immunoSEQ multiplex PCR; TCRdb stores just in-frame clones and leaves some out. The sample includes approximately 94,000 clones, around three quarters of them seen just once. The receptor comes from a man aged 25 to 45 in good health and CMV-seropositive. The rearrangement joins TRBV7-2 to TRBJ2-1; 10 nucleotides align to TRBD1. The sequenced sample was PBMCs. CDR3: CASSPGTGESYNEQFF. The CDR3 nucleotides read TGTGCCAGCAGCCCCGGGACAGGGGAGTCCTACAATGAGCAGTTCTTC.